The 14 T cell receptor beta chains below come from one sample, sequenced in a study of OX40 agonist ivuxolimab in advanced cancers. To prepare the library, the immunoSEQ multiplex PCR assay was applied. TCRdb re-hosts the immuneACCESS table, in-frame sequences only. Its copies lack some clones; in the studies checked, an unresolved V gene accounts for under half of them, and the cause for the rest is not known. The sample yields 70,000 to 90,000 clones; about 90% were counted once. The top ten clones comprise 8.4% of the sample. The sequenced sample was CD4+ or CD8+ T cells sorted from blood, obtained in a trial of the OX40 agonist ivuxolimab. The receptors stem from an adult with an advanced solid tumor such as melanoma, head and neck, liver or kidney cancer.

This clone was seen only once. CDR3 residues: CATIRDSSSGNTIYF. The CDR3 coding sequence is TGTGCCACAATACGGGACAGTTCTTCTGGAAACACCATATATTTT. The chain links TRBV28 to TRBJ1-3, with 7 bases that match TRBD1. This CDR3 comprises 15 residues. Germline V gene sequence: CDR1 MDHEN, CDR2 SYDVKM. Trimming removed 10 bases from V and 1 base from J; junction bases left unmatched: 10.

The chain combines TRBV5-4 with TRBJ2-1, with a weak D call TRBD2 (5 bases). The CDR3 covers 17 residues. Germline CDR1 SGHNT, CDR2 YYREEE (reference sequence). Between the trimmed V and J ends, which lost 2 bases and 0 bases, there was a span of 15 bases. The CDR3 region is CASSFSGLGSSYNEQFF. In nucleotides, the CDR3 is TGTGCCAGCAGCTTCTCTGGGTTGGGGAGCTCCTACAATGAGCAGTTCTTC.

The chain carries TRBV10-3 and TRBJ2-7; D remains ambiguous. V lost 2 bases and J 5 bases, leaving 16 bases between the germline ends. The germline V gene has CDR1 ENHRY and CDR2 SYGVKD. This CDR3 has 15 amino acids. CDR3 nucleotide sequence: TGTGCCATCAGTGAGGAGGCAGGTTTTATCCACGAGCAGTACTTC. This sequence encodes CAISEEAGFIHEQYF.

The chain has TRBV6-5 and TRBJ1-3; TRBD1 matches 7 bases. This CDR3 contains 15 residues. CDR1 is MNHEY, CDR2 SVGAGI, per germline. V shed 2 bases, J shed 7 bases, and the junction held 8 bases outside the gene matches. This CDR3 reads CASSYGQGVWNTIYF. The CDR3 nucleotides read TGTGCCAGCAGTTACGGTCAGGGGGTATGGAACACCATATATTTT.

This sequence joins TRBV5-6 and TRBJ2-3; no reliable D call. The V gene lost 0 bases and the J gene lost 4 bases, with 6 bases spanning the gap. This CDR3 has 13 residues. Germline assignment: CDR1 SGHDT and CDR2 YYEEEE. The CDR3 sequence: CASSLVVPDTQYF. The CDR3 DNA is TGTGCCAGCAGCTTGGTGGTTCCAGATACGCAGTATTTT.

The chain's CDR3 is CASSLIGNSYNEQFF. The CDR3, as DNA: TGCGCCAGCAGCCTTATCGGTAACTCCTACAATGAGCAGTTCTTC. V gene TRBV4-3 combines with J gene TRBJ2-1; D is uncertain. Per germline, CDR1 LGHNA and CDR2 YSLEER. The V end was cut by 4 bases, the J end by 0 bases, with 10 bases between. The CDR3 length is 15 residues.

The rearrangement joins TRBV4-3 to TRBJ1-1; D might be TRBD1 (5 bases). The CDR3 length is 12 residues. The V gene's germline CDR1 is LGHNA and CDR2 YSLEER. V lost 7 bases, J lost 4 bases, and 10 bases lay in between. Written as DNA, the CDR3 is TGCGCCAGCACCCGGGGGGGCACTGAAGCTTTCTTT. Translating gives CASTRGGTEAFF.

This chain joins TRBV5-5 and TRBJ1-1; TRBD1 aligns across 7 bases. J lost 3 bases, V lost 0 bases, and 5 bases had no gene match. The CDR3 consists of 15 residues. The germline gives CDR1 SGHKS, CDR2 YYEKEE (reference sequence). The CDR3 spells CASSLGQGTYTEAFF. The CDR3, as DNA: TGTGCCAGCAGCTTGGGACAGGGTACTTACACTGAAGCTTTCTTT.

The CDR3 loop is CASSQGTGYAYGYTF. The CDR3 nucleotides are TGTGCCAGCAGCCAGGGGACAGGGTATGCCTATGGCTACACCTTC. The J gene is TRBJ1-2, the V gene TRBV7-9; 9 bases fit TRBD1. Germline V CDR1 and CDR2: SEHNR, FQNEAQ (reference sequence). Unmatched junction bases numbered 8, after V lost 5 bases and J lost 4 bases. CDR3 size: 15 residues.

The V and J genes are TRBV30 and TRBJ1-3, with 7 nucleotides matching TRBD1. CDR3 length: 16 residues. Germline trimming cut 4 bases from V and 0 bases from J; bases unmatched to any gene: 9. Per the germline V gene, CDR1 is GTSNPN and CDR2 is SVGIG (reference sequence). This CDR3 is CAWIGTAEYSGNTIYF. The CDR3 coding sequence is TGTGCCTGGATTGGGACAGCCGAGTACTCTGGAAACACCATATATTTT.

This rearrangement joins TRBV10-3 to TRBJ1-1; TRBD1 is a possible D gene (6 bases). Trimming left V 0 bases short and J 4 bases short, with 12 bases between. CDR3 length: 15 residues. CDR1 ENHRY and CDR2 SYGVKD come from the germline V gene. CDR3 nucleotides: TGTGCCATCAGTGAGTCGATGTCAGGGGCCACTGAAGCTTTCTTT. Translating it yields CAISESMSGATEAFF.

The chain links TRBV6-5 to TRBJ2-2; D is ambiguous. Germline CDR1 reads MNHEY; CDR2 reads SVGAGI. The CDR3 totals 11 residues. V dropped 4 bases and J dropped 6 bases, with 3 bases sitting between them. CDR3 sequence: CASSWAGELFF. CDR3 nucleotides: TGTGCCAGCAGTTGGGCCGGGGAGCTGTTTTTT.

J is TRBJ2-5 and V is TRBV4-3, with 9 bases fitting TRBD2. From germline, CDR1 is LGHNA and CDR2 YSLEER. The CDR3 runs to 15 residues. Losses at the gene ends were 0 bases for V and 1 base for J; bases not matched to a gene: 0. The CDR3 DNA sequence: TGCGCCAGCAGCCAAGAGCGGGGGGGCCAAGAGACCCAGTACTTC. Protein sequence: CASSQERGGQETQYF.

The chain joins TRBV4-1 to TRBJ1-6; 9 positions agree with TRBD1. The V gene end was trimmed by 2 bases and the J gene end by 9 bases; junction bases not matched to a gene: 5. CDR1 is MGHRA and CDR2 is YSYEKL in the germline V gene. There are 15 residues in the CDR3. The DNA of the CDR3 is TGCGCCAGCAGCCAAACAACAGGGGGCACTTCACCCCTCCACTTT. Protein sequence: CASSQTTGGTSPLHF.